This section outlines one T cell receptor beta chain sequence together with its context. The antigen remains unidentified. The source of the sample is a study of neoadjuvant nivolumab and ipilimumab in lung cancer. Only in-frame clones appear in the TCRdb table, and some are missing; sequencing was by immunoSEQ multiplex PCR. The profile shows fewer than 35,000 clones, more than 85% of them singletons. The study, taken as a whole, reports: From pretherapy to surgery, tumor richness and clonality rose with dual therapy.

This CDR3 comprises 15 residues. V shed 5 bases, J shed 5 bases, and the junction held 10 bases outside the gene matches. Per germline, CDR1 MNHEY and CDR2 SVGAGI. This TCR was recovered from an adult with non-small cell lung cancer. The chain recombines TRBV6-5 with TRBJ2-7, with 9 bases aligning to TRBD2. The sequences come from peripheral blood, collected after neoadjuvant nivolumab, alone or with ipilimumab, at or shortly before surgery. CDR3 amino acids: CASSPRLAGWNEQYF. The DNA for the CDR3 is TGTGCCAGCAGTCCCCGGCTAGCGGGATGGAACGAGCAGTACTTC.